The clone carrying this TCR beta chain was seen repeatedly, ten times or more. The antigen remains undetermined. This specimen belongs to a study of T-cell reconstitution after alpha-beta-depleted transplantation in children. Overall study findings and caveats: Expanded clones from the graft, numbering several hundred, reportedly supplied alpha-beta T cells about two months after transplant. Surviving thymic progenitors and recipient T cells were the source of high TCRbeta diversity at day 60 in some patients. Hyperexpanded clones declined; after one year, newly produced T cells mostly supplied diversity.

The TCRbeta library incorporated unique molecular identifiers. TCRdb re-derived calls from the PCR reads in MiXCR, one entry per CDR3 protein. The sample includes roughly 120,000 distinct CDR3 sequences, about 21% of them seen just once. Germline CDR1 reads SGDLS; CDR2 reads YYNGEE. CDR3 length: 16 residues. V gave up 3 bases and J gave up 2 bases; unmatched junction bases: 10. The receptor was isolated from a male patient aged 2-15 years who had a stem cell transplant for chronic granulomatous disease, so the T cells may come from the graft donor. The specimen was PBMCs, mostly from graft donor cells, collected 180 days after TCRalphabeta/CD19-depleted stem cell transplant. The V and J genes are TRBV9 and TRBJ2-7, with 8 bases identical to TRBD2. CDR3 loop: CASSAGTGTRAYEQYF. The CDR3 nucleotides read TGTGCCAGCAGCGCGGGGACCGGGACTAGGGCCTACGAGCAGTACTTC.